The clone carrying this TCR beta chain was counted a few times. The data belong to a study of response to subunit inactivated influenza vaccine. CDR3 length: 12 residues. The germline V gene has CDR1 MNHEY and CDR2 SVGEGT. V gave up 2 bases and J gave up 4 bases, with 6 bases separating them. MiXCR, run by TCRdb on the RT-PCR reads, gives a single entry per CDR3 protein. This sample has about 300,000 distinct CDR3 sequences; about 20% occur once, and the top ten carry over 9%. This sequence joins TRBV6-2 or TRBV6-3 and TRBJ2-7; a possible D gene is TRBD2 (5 bases). The receptor was derived from a man in his fifties or sixties who received an inactivated influenza vaccine. The sample was PBMCs from blood, taken less than 22 months after vaccination. The CDR3 spells CASSYTGYEQYF. The CDR3 DNA reads as TGTGCCAGCAGTTACACGGGGTACGAGCAGTACTTC.